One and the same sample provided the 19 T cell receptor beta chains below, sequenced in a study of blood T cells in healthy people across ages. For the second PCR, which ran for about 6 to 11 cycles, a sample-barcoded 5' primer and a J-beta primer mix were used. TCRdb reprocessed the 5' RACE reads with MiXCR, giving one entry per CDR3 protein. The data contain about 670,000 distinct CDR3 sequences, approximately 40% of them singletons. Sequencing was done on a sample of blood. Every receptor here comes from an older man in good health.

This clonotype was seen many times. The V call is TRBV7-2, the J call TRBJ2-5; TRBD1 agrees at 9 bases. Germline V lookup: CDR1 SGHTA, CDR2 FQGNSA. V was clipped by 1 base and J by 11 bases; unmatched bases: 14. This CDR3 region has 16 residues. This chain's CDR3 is CASSLVGTGYNVGQYF. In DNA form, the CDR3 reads TGTGCCAGCAGCTTAGTAGGGACAGGGTACAATGTTGGGCAGTACTTC.

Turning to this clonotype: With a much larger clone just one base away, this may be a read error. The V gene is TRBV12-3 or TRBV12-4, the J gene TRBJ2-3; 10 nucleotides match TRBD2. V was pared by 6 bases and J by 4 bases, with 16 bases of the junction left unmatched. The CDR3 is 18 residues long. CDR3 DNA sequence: TGTGCCAGCAGAAGATCGGGACTAGCGAGAGTCGGGGCAGATACGCAGTATTTT. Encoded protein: CASRRSGLARVGADTQYF.

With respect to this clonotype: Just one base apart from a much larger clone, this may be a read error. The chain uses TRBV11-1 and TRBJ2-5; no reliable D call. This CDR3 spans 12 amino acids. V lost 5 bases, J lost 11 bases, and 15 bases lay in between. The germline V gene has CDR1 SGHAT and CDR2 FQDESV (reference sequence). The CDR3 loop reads CASSPKRNEQYF. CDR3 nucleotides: TGTGCCAGCAGCCCCAAGAGGAATGAGCAGTACTTC.

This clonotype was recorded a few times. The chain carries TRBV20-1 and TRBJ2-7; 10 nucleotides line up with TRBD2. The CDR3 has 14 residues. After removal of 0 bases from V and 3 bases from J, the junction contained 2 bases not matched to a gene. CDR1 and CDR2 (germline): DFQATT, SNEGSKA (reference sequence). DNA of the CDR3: TGCAGTGCTAGAGATAGCGGGAGGCGCTACGAGCAGTACTTC. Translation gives CSARDSGRRYEQYF.

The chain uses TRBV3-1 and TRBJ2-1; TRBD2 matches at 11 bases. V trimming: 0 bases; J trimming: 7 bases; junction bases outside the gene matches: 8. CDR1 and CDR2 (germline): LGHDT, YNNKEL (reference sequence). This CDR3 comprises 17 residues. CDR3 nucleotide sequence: TGTGCCAGCAGCCAAGATACCTCGTCTAGCGGGAGGAATGAGCAGTTCTTC. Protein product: CASSQDTSSSGRNEQFF.

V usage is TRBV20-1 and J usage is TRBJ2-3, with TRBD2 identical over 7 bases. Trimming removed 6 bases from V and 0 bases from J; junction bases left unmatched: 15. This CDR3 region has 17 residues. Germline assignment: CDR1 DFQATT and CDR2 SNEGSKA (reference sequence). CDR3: CSAVIPSGGGSTDTQYF. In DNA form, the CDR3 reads TGCAGTGCCGTCATCCCATCGGGCGGGGGTAGCACAGATACGCAGTATTTT.

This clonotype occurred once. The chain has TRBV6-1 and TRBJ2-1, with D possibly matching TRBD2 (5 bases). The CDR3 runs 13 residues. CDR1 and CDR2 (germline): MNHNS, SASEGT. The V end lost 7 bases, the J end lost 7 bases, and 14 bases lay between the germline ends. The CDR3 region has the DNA TGTGCCAGCAACGCGGACTGGCGTAATGAGCAGTTCTTC. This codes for CASNADWRNEQFF.

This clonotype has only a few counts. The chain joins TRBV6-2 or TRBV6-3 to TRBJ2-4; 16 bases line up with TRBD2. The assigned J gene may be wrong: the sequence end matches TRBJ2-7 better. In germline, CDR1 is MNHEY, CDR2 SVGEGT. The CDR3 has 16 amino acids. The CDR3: CASSRGLAGGQAEQYF. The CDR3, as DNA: TGTGCCAGCAGTCGGGGACTAGCGGGAGGGCAGGCCGAGCAGTACTTC.

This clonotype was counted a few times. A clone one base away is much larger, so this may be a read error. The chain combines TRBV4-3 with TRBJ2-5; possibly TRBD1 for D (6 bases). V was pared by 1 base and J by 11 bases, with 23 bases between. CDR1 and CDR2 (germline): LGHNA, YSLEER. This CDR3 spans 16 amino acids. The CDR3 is CASSQGGTRLFNEQYF. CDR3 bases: TGCGCCAGCAGCCAAGGAGGGACAAGGTTATTCAATGAGCAGTACTTC.

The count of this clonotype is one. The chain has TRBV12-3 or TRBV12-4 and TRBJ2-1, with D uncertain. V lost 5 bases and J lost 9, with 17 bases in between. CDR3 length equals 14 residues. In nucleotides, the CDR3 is TGTGCCAGCAGTGTGCTTATCGCCGGTGGTGAGCAGTTCTTC. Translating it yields CASSVLIAGGEQFF.

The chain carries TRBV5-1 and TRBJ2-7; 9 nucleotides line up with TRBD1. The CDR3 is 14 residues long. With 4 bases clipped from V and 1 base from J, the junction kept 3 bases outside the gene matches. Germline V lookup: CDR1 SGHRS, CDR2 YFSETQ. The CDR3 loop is CASSGTGPSYEQYF. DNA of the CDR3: TGCGCCAGCAGCGGGACAGGGCCTTCCTACGAGCAGTACTTC.

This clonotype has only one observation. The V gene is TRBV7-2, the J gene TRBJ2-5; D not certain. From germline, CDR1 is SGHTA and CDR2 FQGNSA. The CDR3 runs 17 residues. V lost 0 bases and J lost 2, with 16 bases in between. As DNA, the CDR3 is TGTGCCAGCAGCTTAGCGGGGTTGACCCTCGGTCAAGAGACCCAGTACTTC. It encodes CASSLAGLTLGQETQYF.

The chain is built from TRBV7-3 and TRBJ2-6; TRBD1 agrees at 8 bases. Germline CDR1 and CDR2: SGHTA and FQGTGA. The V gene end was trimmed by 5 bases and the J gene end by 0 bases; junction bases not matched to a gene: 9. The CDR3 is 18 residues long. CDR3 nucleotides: TGTGCCAGCAGCCAGACAGGGGCCCTGTTCTCTGGGGCCAACGTCCTGACTTTC. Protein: CASSQTGALFSGANVLTF.

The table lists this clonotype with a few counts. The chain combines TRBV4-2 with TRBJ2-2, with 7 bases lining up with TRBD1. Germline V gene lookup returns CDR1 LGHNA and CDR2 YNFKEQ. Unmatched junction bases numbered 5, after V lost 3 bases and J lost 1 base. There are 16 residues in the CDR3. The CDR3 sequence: CASSQRGQRNTGELFF. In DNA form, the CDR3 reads TGTGCCAGCAGCCAGAGGGGACAGAGGAACACCGGGGAGCTGTTTTTT.

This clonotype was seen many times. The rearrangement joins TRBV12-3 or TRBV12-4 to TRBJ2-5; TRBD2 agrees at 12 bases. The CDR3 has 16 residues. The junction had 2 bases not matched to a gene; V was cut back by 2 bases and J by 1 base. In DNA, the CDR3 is TGTGCCAGCAGTTTAATACTAGCGGGGGGCCAAGAGACCCAGTACTTC. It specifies CASSLILAGGQETQYF.

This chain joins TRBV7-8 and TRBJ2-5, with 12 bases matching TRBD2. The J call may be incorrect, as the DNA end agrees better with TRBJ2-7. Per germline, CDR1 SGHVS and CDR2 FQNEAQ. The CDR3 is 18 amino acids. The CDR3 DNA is TGTGCCAGCAGCTTAGCTTTCCTAGCGGGAGGGCCGGGAAACGAGCAGTACTTC. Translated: CASSLAFLAGGPGNEQYF.

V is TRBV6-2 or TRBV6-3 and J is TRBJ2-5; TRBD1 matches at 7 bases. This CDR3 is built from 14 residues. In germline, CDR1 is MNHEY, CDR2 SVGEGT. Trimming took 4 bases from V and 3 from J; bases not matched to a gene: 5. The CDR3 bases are TGTGCCAGCAGTTCCGGACAGGCTGAAGAGACCCAGTACTTC. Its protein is CASSSGQAEETQYF.

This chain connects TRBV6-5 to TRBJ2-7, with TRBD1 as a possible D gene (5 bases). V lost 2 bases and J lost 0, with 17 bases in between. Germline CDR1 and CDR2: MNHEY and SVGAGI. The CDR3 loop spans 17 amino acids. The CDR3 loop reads CASSYGYSDRGSYEQYF. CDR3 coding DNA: TGTGCCAGCAGTTACGGGTACAGCGACAGAGGCTCCTACGAGCAGTACTTC.

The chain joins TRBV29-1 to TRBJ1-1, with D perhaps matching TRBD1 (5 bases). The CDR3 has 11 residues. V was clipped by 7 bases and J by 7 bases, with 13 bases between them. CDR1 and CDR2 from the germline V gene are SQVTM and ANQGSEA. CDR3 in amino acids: CSGTAGNEAFF. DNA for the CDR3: TGCAGCGGGACTGCAGGGAATGAAGCTTTCTTT.